This TCR beta chain originates from a study of cytomegalovirus exposure and HLA in healthy donors. General observations from the study: Cytomegalovirus association was listed for about 150 TCR beta chains. Immune exposure information available was restricted to CMV serostatus. Most of the TCR beta V segments (in an earlier analysis) were productive either about 90% or about 30% of the time.

The PCR had 60 Vbeta and 13 Jbeta primers. How the authors handled the data: Later, an analysis found approximately 80 million unique TCR beta chains, and roughly 10 million of these were shared. Clones were sequenced by immunoSEQ multiplex PCR, and TCRdb holds only the in-frame ones, with some missing. V and J calls plus clone size are reproduced from that table; the DNA served to infer D and trimming. The sample has over 70,000 clones; 80% are singletons. The CDR3 contains 14 residues. V was cut by 4 bases and J by 2 bases, with 12 bases left in between. In germline, CDR1 is SNHLY, CDR2 FYNNEI. Concerning this clone: Its target is not known.

Sequenced input: PBMCs. The receptor was isolated from a man between 50 and 59 years old in good health and CMV-seropositive. The chain joins TRBV2 to TRBJ2-7; maybe TRBD2 (6 bases). CDR3 amino acids: CASSARLAAYEQYF. In DNA form, the CDR3 reads TGTGCCAGCAGTGCTCGGTTAGCGGCCTACGAGCAGTACTTC. Supplemented by reference TRBV2 and TRBJ2-7, the full variable domain reads EPEVTQTPSHQVTQMGQEVILRCVPISNHLYFYWYRQILGQKVEFLVSFYNNEISEKSEIFDDQFSVERPDGSNFTLKIRSTKLEDSAMYFCASSARLAAYEQYFGPGTRLTVT.